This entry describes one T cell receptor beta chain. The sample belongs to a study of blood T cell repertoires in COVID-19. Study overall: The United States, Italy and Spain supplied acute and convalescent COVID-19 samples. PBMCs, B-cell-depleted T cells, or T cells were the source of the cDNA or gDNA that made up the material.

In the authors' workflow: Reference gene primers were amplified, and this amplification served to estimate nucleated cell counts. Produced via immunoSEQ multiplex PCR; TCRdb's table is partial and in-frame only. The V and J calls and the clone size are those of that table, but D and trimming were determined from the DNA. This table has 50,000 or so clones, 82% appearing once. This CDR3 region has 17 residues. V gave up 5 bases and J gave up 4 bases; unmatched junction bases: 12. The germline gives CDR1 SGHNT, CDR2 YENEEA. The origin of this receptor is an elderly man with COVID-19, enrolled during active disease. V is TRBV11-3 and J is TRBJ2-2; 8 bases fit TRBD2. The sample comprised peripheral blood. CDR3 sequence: CASSAMGGGGSTGELFF. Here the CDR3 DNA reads TGTGCCAGCAGCGCCATGGGAGGCGGGGGGTCCACCGGGGAGCTGTTTTTT.